Below, 16 T cell receptor beta chains from the same sample are listed, as sequenced in a study of blood T cell repertoires in COVID-19. The protocol was immunoSEQ multiplex PCR, while the TCRdb copy is restricted to in-frame clones and leaves out a portion. The top ten clones hold 10% to 15% of a sample with 270,000 or so clones, less than 90% of them seen once. Specimen: peripheral blood. Receptors were obtained from a human donor in a cohort sampled during active COVID-19.

V gene TRBV5-6 combines with J gene TRBJ1-1, with no clear D. The CDR3 runs 17 residues. The V gene's germline CDR1 is SGHDT and CDR2 YYEEEE. V was shortened by 0 bases and J by 0 bases, with 15 bases between the two germline ends. CDR3 in amino acids: CASSLVRVDGMNTEAFF. In DNA, the CDR3 is TGTGCCAGCAGCTTGGTTCGAGTGGACGGGATGAACACTGAAGCTTTCTTT.

V and J are TRBV11-2 and TRBJ2-3; D is unclear. CDR3 length equals 14 residues. CDR1 is SGHAT, CDR2 FQNNGV, per germline. V lost 2 bases to trimming and J lost 2 bases, with 8 bases between them. This chain's CDR3 is CASSLNRITDTQYF. CDR3 nucleotides: TGTGCCAGCAGCTTAAACAGAATCACAGATACGCAGTATTTT.

This chain links TRBV4-3 with TRBJ2-1; D unclear. Trimming removed 0 bases at V and 2 bases at J, with 8 bases between. Looked up from germline, CDR1 is LGHNA and CDR2 is YSLEER. CDR3 length: 15 residues. The CDR3 bases are TGCGCCAGCAGCCAAGAAGCTCACGCCTACAATGAGCAGTTCTTC. Translation gives CASSQEAHAYNEQFF.

This chain uses TRBV9 with TRBJ2-1; perhaps TRBD2 as D (6 bases). The V gene's germline CDR1 is SGDLS and CDR2 YYNGEE. This CDR3 contains 15 residues. V lost 4 bases to trimming and J lost 4 bases, with 15 bases between them. CDR3 in amino acids: CASSPRDWLYNEQFF. DNA of the CDR3: TGTGCCAGCAGCCCCCGGGACTGGCTATACAATGAGCAGTTCTTC.

The rearrangement joins TRBV6-5 to TRBJ2-7, with D uncertain. Trimming stripped 6 bases from V and 0 bases from J, with 12 bases between. This CDR3 is 14 amino acids long. The germline V gene has CDR1 MNHEY and CDR2 SVGAGI. The CDR3 region is CASRYSMSSYEQYF. CDR3 nucleotide sequence: TGTGCCAGCAGATATTCTATGAGCTCCTACGAGCAGTACTTC.

V is TRBV4-2 and J is TRBJ1-5, with 7 positions matching TRBD1. The CDR3 length is 16 residues. The junction had 9 bases not matched to a gene; V was cut back by 0 bases and J by 7 bases. Germline values: CDR1 LGHNA, CDR2 YNFKEQ. CDR3 region: CASSQDPTGAGQPQHF. CDR3 DNA sequence: TGTGCCAGCAGCCAAGATCCTACAGGGGCCGGCCAGCCCCAGCATTTT.

The genes are TRBV12-5 and TRBJ2-2, with 7 bases lining up with TRBD2. Trimming cost V 5 bases and J 3 bases; bases outside gene matches: 12. The CDR3 is made up of 17 amino acids. The V gene's germline CDR1 is LGHNT and CDR2 FRNRAP. CDR3 nucleotide sequence: TGTGCTAGTGGTCTATCCCCGGCTAGCGGAGACACCGGGGAGCTGTTTTTT. Its protein product is CASGLSPASGDTGELFF.

V and J are TRBV27 and TRBJ2-1; D gene unclear. The CDR3 spans 13 residues. CDR1 and CDR2 from the germline V gene are MNHEY and SMNVEV (reference sequence). Trimming removed 6 bases at V and 4 bases at J, with 10 bases between. CDR3 DNA: TGTGCCAGCAGAAAAATAGAATACAATGAGCAGTTCTTC. As protein: CASRKIEYNEQFF.

This chain links TRBV11-3 with TRBJ2-3; 8 nucleotides align to TRBD2. CDR3 size: 14 residues. Unmatched junction bases numbered 10, after V lost 8 bases and J lost 6 bases. The germline gives CDR1 SGHNT, CDR2 YENEEA. In DNA, the CDR3 is TGTGCCAGCGGTCGCGGGAGGCTGGGGGATACGCAGTATTTT. This translates into CASGRGRLGDTQYF.

This rearrangement joins TRBV2 to TRBJ2-7, with 8 bases fitting TRBD1. V shed 3 bases and J 3 bases; nucleotides not matched to a gene: 4. The CDR3 covers 14 residues. The V gene's germline CDR1 is SNHLY and CDR2 FYNNEI. This chain's CDR3 is CASSDQGASYEQYF. CDR3 nucleotides: TGTGCCAGCAGTGATCAGGGGGCAAGCTACGAGCAGTACTTC.

This chain connects TRBV7-9 to TRBJ1-2, with 9 bases matching TRBD1. With 6 bases clipped from V and 8 bases from J, the junction kept 7 bases outside the gene matches. CDR1 SEHNR and CDR2 FQNEAQ come from the germline V gene (reference sequence). The CDR3 contains 13 residues. CDR3 sequence reads: CASSPGTGKGYTF. The CDR3 bases are TGTGCCAGCAGTCCCGGGACAGGGAAAGGCTACACCTTC.

The chain uses TRBV2 and TRBJ1-2, with 9 bases lining up with TRBD1. This CDR3 is built from 14 residues. CDR1 and CDR2 from the germline V gene are SNHLY and FYNNEI. Unmatched junction bases numbered 11, after V lost 11 bases and J lost 4 bases. CDR3 coding DNA: TGTGCCGCGGGGACAGGGAACTTCTTCTATGGCTACACCTTC. Protein sequence: CAAGTGNFFYGYTF.

This chain connects TRBV3-1 (or the pseudogene TRBV3-2) to TRBJ2-1; unclear D gene. Trimming removed 6 bases at V and 0 bases at J, with 6 bases between. This CDR3 region has 13 residues. CDR1 and CDR2 from the germline V gene are LGHDT and YNNKEL (reference sequence). The chain's CDR3 is CASRSSSYNEQFF. The CDR3 DNA reads TGTGCCAGCAGAAGTAGCTCCTACAATGAGCAGTTCTTC.

The chain couples TRBV5-6 to TRBJ1-4, with 7 bases identical to TRBD1. The germline V gene encodes CDR1 SGHDT and CDR2 YYEEEE. The CDR3 is 15 amino acids. V lost 3 bases to trimming and J lost 8 bases; unmatched junction nucleotides: 10. As DNA, the CDR3 is TGTGCCAGCAGCTCTTGGACAGGACAAAGGGAAAAACTGTTTTTT. It codes for CASSSWTGQREKLFF.

V is TRBV2 and J is TRBJ2-1; TRBD1 is a possible D gene (6 bases). Germline CDR1 SNHLY, CDR2 FYNNEI. This CDR3 spans 16 amino acids. Trimming removed 2 bases from V and 5 bases from J, with 16 bases in between. CDR3: CASSEQGGSRNNEQFF. The CDR3 coding sequence is TGTGCCAGCAGTGAACAAGGGGGTAGCCGGAACAATGAGCAGTTCTTC.

This chain uses TRBV18 with TRBJ2-7, with 11 positions matching TRBD2. Losses at the gene ends were 5 bases for V and 4 bases for J; bases not matched to a gene: 1. The length of the CDR3 is 13 residues. Germline V gene sequence: CDR1 KGHSH, CDR2 LQKENI. The CDR3 DNA sequence: TGTGCCAGCTCATCTAGCGGGAGGTACGAGCAGTACTTC. The encoded protein is CASSSSGRYEQYF.